This paragraph reports one T cell receptor beta chain. No antigen is known for it. A much larger clone lies a single base off, so this may be a read error. CDR1 and CDR2 are drawn from the germline V gene (reference sequence): DFQATT, SNEGSKA. There are 14 amino acids in the CDR3, from cysteine to phenylalanine inclusive. CDR3 DNA is the only sequence kept; it has 42 bases, read in frame from the first base. V loses 4 bases, J loses 5 bases, and the germline ends lie 17 bases apart. This entry comes from a study of blood T cells in healthy people across ages (dated by TCRdb to 2014 to 2015). For the study in its entirety: In model experiments, template switching captured about one uniquely barcoded TCR beta cDNA molecule for every two T cells. To track age-related changes in TCR beta repertoire diversity, the study relied on deep sequencing normalized with unique cDNA molecular identifiers. The donors were divided into four age groups: young (average approximately 15 years), middle-aged (about 40), aged (62) and long-lived (approximately 74). To avoid experimental bias, donors of different ages were distributed randomly across sequencing lanes. Using the same blood draw, the study looked at two additional independent replicas of 1 million unique cDNA reads for two donors, one aged 18 to 30 and the other aged 80 or older. The full study reports these points: The percentage of naive T cells measured by flow cytometry correlated strongly with observed TCR beta diversity. Since profiling was done on bulk unsorted PBMCs, naive and antigen-experienced compartments could not be conclusively compared. Total diversity estimates from one million sequenced T cells were considered lower bounds and underestimates. Because donor CMV infection status was unknown, age-related changes in expanded clonotypes were potentially confounded. Compared with the aged group, the long-lived group had more naive CD4+ T cells, fewer expanded clones and increased TCR diversity, a pattern suggesting age selection. As age increased, observed TCR beta diversity per million T cells dropped in a roughly linear way, and a significant reduction was already evident by age 40.

Systemically healthy Caucasian individuals from Russia, approximately 39 in total and aged roughly 6 to 90 years, were included as donors. Each donor gave about 9.2 milliliters of peripheral blood, drawn into EDTA-treated Vacutainer tubes. Ficoll-Paque density-gradient centrifugation was used to isolate PBMCs, with at least 7 million per sample. Total RNA, at least 5 micrograms per sample, was extracted from PBMCs with Trizol reagent. For every donor, an aliquot of PBMCs went through flow cytometry to measure the percentages of naive CD45RAhigh/CD27high T cells. The library was obtained by 5' RACE. Sequencing used an Illumina HiSeq 2500. A second PCR of about 7 to 12 cycles was performed with a sample-barcoded 5' primer and a J-beta primer mix. A template-switch 5' adaptor carrying 12 random nucleotides introduced a unique molecular identifier onto each TCR beta cDNA molecule. Each sample yielded at least 3 million CDR3-containing paired-end reads. The Mint cDNA synthesis kit, primed by a TRBC-specific oligonucleotide, was used to synthesize first-strand cDNA from all RNA. After uracil-DNA glycosylase treatment, a first 18-cycle PCR used universal primers M1SS and BC2_uni_R on all cDNA. The authors' analysis ran thus. For normalization, 1 million high-quality reads, each with a distinct molecular identifier, were randomly selected from each sample. Instead of being binned into consensus sequences, reads that shared molecular identifiers were thrown out. CDR3 identification, clonotype clustering and error correction used MiTCR with a Q25 quality threshold and the strictest error-elimination algorithm. A nonparametric unseen species model using Euler transformation provided a lower-bound estimate of total TCR beta diversity. TCRdb ran its own pipeline on the public reads, namely fastp trimming at Q25 and MiXCR clone calling, and kept in-frame beta chains. One record per CDR3 amino acid sequence lists the most common genes and DNA. V and J calls and clone size were set by TCRdb, not the authors. Within this sample are about 670,000 distinct CDR3 sequences, with more than 45% of them counted one time only. The ten largest clonotypes hold approximately 15% of the sample.

This receptor was identified in a woman over 75 in good health. The sequence joins TRBV20-1 to TRBJ1-2; TRBD1 is a weak D gene call, 5 bases matching. Sequencing was carried out using blood. For the CDR3, the sequence is CSATNRGSRYGYTF. The DNA sequence is TGCAGTGCTACAAACCGGGGCAGTCGTTATGGCTACACCTTC.